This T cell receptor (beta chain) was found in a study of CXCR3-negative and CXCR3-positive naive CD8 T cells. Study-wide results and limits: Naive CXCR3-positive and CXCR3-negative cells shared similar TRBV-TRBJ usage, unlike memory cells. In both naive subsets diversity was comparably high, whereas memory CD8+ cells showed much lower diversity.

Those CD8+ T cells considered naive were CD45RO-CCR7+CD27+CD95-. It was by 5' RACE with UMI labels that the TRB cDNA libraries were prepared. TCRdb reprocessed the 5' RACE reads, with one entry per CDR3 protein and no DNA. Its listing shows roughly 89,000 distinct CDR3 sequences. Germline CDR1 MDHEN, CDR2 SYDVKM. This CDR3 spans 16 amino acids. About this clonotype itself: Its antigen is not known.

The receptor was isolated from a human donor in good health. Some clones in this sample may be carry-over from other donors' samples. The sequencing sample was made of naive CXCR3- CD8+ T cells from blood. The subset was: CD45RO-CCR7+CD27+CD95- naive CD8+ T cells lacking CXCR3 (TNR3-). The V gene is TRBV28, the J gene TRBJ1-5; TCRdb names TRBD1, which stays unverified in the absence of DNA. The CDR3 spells CASSFLQGAGNQPQHF.